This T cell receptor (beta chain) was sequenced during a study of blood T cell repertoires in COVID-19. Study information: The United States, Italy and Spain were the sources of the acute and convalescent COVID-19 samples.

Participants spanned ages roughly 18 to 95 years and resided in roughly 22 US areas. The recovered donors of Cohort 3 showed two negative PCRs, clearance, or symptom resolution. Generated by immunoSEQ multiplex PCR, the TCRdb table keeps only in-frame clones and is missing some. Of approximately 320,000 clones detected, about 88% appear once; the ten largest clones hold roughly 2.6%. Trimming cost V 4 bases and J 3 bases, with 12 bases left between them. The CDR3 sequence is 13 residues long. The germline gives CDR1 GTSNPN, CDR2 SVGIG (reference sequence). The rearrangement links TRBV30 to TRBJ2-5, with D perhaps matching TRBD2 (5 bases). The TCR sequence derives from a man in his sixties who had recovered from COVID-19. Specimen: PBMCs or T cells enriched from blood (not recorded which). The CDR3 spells CAWTITGKETQYF. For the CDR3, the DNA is TGTGCCTGGACCATAACGGGGAAAGAGACCCAGTACTTC.